The entry that follows covers one TCR beta chain sequence. Antigen specificity is unknown. Although they were nominally healthy when sampled, donors likely had unrecorded immune exposures. This record belongs to a study of cytomegalovirus exposure and HLA in healthy donors. CDR3 length equals 17 residues. From germline, CDR1 is MNHEY and CDR2 SMNVEV (reference sequence). V gave up 6 bases and J gave up 9 bases, with 24 bases separating them. A multiplex PCR was run with 60 Vbeta primers and 13 Jbeta primers. Here immunoSEQ multiplex PCR was the method, and the copy in TCRdb shows in-frame clones only, minus some. The data show approximately 180,000 clones, 81% seen once. General study findings and limits: Earlier findings revealed that most TCR beta V segments proved productive either about 87% or about 30% of the time. Under in vitro conditions, a few CMV-associated chains were confirmed as specific for CMV antigens. Common viral pathogens seemed to be connected with several of the most significant clusters, according to a later analysis.

The receptor comes from a young woman in good health and CMV-seropositive. This sequence joins TRBV27 and TRBJ1-6; D not resolved. Sequences were obtained from PBMCs. In DNA form, the CDR3 reads TGTGCCAGCAGCCTACGGGTCCCCGAGGGAACCCTTTCACCCCTCCACTTT. This gives the protein CASSLRVPEGTLSPLHF.